This is a list of T cell receptor beta chains from one sample in a study of regulatory T cells in long-lasting Graves disease. One entry per CDR3 protein results from TCRdb running MiXCR on the multiplex PCR reads. The data contain approximately 490,000 distinct CDR3 sequences, under 20% of them singletons. The sample also formed part of further work on T cells in Graves' hyperthyroidism and ophthalmopathy.

The sequences come from peripheral blood mononuclear cells (PBMCs), collected at new diagnosis, from a patient treated with antithyroid drugs. Every receptor here comes from a man aged 35 to 55 with Graves disease. Both conserved end residues are part of each CDR3. The order of the fields is V gene, CDR3 protein.

TRBV28	CASSPPGLAGEWEQYF
TRBV3-1	CASSQLDKYNEQFF
TRBV5-4	CASSPGVSRGRNEQFF
TRBV24-1	CATSDLSRGTTSTEAFF
TRBV19	CASSLKTGRNTEAFF
TRBV20-1	CSARDVWGTDTQYF
TRBV20-1	CSARPAGRPYGYTF
TRBV6-1	CASNTGRGEQYF
TRBV7-3	CASSLNGVPGELFF
TRBV20-1	CSARVGVVDLYEQYF
TRBV28	CASSPIAGVSYEQYF
TRBV19	CASNPTGGIYGYTF
TRBV11-2	CASSLDLAYNEQFF
TRBV4-1	CASSQEDRGSHEQYF
TRBV6-1	CASRPQGSGTGELFF
TRBV30	CAWSDLTSGNTIYF
TRBV28	CASSYLTENIQYF
TRBV7-7	CASSQGTGDSYEQYF
TRBV29-1	CSGGSNEAFF
TRBV25-1	CASSWTGSSYEQYF
TRBV9	CASSVGSSGRDNEQFF
TRBV9	CASSATTSGVYNEQFF
TRBV7-9	CASSLPGIFQETQYF
TRBV12-5	CASGLVGEADTQYF
TRBV5-1	CASSRGDRSSYEQYF
TRBV7-3	CASSPRGGELAGTEQFF
TRBV2	CASGEAFF
TRBV30	CAWSEGRFTGELFF
TRBV20-1	CSARGLPFQETQYF